The next 10 T cell receptor beta chains were all read from a single sample in a study of T cell responses to AZD1222 COVID-19 vaccine. Using immunoSEQ multiplex PCR, the repertoire was profiled, and TCRdb retains in-frame clones only, with some absent. Here the sample spans 140,000 to 150,000 clones, 80% to 95% being singletons. This sample comprised peripheral blood, obtained 28 days after the second AZD1222 dose. These receptors were obtained from an adult who received the AZD1222 COVID-19 vaccine.

This clone has only one observation. V gene TRBV7-3 combines with J gene TRBJ1-6; no definite D call. Germline V gene sequence: CDR1 SGHTA, CDR2 FQGTGA. V dropped 3 bases and J dropped 7 bases, with 10 bases sitting between them. The CDR3 is 14 residues long. CDR3 in amino acids: CASSFSAENSPLHF. The CDR3 nucleotides read TGTGCCAGCAGCTTTTCAGCTGAGAATTCACCCCTCCACTTT.

The chain is built from TRBV9 and TRBJ2-7; 10 bases are shared with TRBD1. The CDR3 has 16 amino acids. The V gene end was trimmed by 3 bases and the J gene end by 4 bases; junction bases not matched to a gene: 10. Germline assignment: CDR1 SGDLS and CDR2 YYNGEE. CDR3 in DNA: TGTGCCAGCAGCGCCTCTACCGGGACAGGGGTATACGAGCAGTACTTC. Its protein is CASSASTGTGVYEQYF.

The chain couples TRBV4-1 to TRBJ1-3, with 8 positions matching TRBD1. The CDR3 covers 16 residues. Germline CDR1 MGHRA, CDR2 YSYEKL. The J segment lost 4 bases and the V segment lost 0 bases, leaving 5 bases of the junction unmatched. The CDR3 DNA reads as TGCGCCAGCAGCCAAGAAAGGACAGGGACAGGAAACACCATATATTTT. Residues: CASSQERTGTGNTIYF.

The chain combines TRBV9 with TRBJ2-7; the D is unclear. V lost 0 bases, J lost 6 bases, and 13 bases lay in between. The CDR3 is 14 amino acids. Germline values: CDR1 SGDLS, CDR2 YYNGEE. CDR3 bases: TGTGCCAGCAGCGTAGCTTCGGCCCCCCGCGAGCAGTACTTC. Amino acid sequence: CASSVASAPREQYF.

In this sample, this clone turned up a few times. The gene calls are TRBV12-5 and TRBJ2-7; the D gene is possibly TRBD2 (5 bases). This CDR3 contains 15 residues. Trimming took 6 bases from V and 5 from J, leaving 20 bases between them. CDR1 and CDR2 (germline): LGHNT, FRNRAP. CDR3 residues: CASGVWGEPSDEQYF. The DNA of the CDR3 is TGTGCTAGTGGCGTTTGGGGAGAGCCCTCGGACGAGCAGTACTTC.

The chain is built from TRBV28 and TRBJ2-7; D is possibly TRBD2 (6 bases). This CDR3 has 13 residues. Between the trimmed V and J ends, which lost 4 bases and 4 bases, there was a span of 11 bases. Germline values: CDR1 MDHEN, CDR2 SYDVKM. The DNA of the CDR3 is TGTGCCAGCAGTTACCCGGCGGGGTACGAGCAGTACTTC. Protein product: CASSYPAGYEQYF.

The chain employs TRBV5-5 and TRBJ2-1; TRBD2 might be the D (5 bases). V was shortened by 1 base and J by 4 bases, with 9 bases between the two germline ends. This CDR3 is built from 14 residues. Germline CDR1 is SGHKS and CDR2 is YYEKEE (reference sequence). CDR3 sequence: CASSLPSSYNEQFF. CDR3 sequence (DNA): TGTGCCAGCAGCTTGCCTAGCAGTTACAATGAGCAGTTCTTC. Based on the CDR3 plus reference TRBV5-5 and TRBJ2-1, the full variable domain is DAGVTQSPTHLIKTRGQQVTLRCSPISGHKSVSWYQQVLGQGPQFIFQYYEKEERGRGNFPDRFSARQFPNYSSELNVNALLLGDSALYLCASSLPSSYNEQFFGPGTRLTVL.

The V and J genes are TRBV2 and TRBJ1-5, with 9 bases that match TRBD1. This CDR3 spans 18 amino acids. With 4 bases clipped from V and 1 base from J, the junction kept 11 bases outside the gene matches. Germline V CDR1 and CDR2: SNHLY, FYNNEI. CDR3 loop: CASSGGQGTGQSNQPQHF. The CDR3 DNA sequence: TGTGCCAGCAGTGGAGGACAGGGGACAGGTCAAAGCAATCAGCCCCAGCATTTT. Based on the CDR3 plus reference TRBV2 and TRBJ1-5, the full variable domain is EPEVTQTPSHQVTQMGQEVILRCVPISNHLYFYWYRQILGQKVEFLVSFYNNEISEKSEIFDDQFSVERPDGSNFTLKIRSTKLEDSAMYFCASSGGQGTGQSNQPQHFGDGTRLSIL.

This chain uses TRBV28 with TRBJ1-1; the D is unclear. The germline CDR1 and CDR2 sequences are MDHEN and SYDVKM. This CDR3 comprises 13 residues. V was trimmed by 6 bases and J by 8 bases, leaving 16 bases between them. The CDR3 DNA reads as TGTGCCAGCAGCCCCCCCGGCACCTACGAAGCTTTCTTT. Its protein product is CASSPPGTYEAFF.

The CDR3 DNA reads TGTGCCAGCAGTCAGGGACAGTGGTTTGAAAAACTGTTTTTT. Protein product: CASSQGQWFEKLFF. This chain connects TRBV6-5 to TRBJ1-4; 7 positions match TRBD1. CDR1 and CDR2 from the germline V gene are MNHEY and SVGAGI. The CDR3 sequence is 14 residues long. V shed 5 bases and J 7 bases; nucleotides not matched to a gene: 7.